A selection of T cell receptor beta chains follows, all from one sample in a study of human T cells and chemical hapten exposure. Via MiXCR, TCRdb re-called the RACE reads, giving one row per CDR3 protein. The data contain 190,000 or so distinct CDR3 sequences, roughly 30% of them singletons. Here the sequenced sample was whole blood, taken in connection with sensitization to the hapten diphenylcyclopropenone (DPC). These receptors all come from a woman aged 25 to 39 with alopecia areata. Some clones in this sample may be carry-over from other donors' samples. The CDR3 runs from the conserved cysteine through the conserved F or W. A D gene is named only where the DNA matches it firmly. Some rows have no size entry. The others give once, few or many, or a class for an expanded clone.

length,D,size,J,V,CDR3,DNA
14,-,-,TRBJ2-4,TRBV6-2/TRBV6-3,CASGRTLDRPIQYF,TGTGCCAGCGGGCGTACGCTCGACAGGCCAATTCAGTACTTC
14,TRBD2,-,TRBJ2-1,TRBV10-3,CAISTAGGPDEQFF,TGTGCCATCAGCACCGCGGGGGGGCCGGATGAGCAGTTCTTC
16,-,-,TRBJ2-1,TRBV11-1,CASSSVATTDYNEQFF,TGTGCCAGCAGCTCGGTAGCGACCACAGACTACAATGAGCAGTTCTTC
13,TRBD1,-,TRBJ1-1,TRBV5-1,CASSTGTAGPAFF,TGCGCCAGCAGCACAGGGACAGCGGGCCCGGCTTTCTTT
15,-,-,TRBJ1-1,TRBV20-1,CSARDSLGANTEAFF,TGCAGTGCTAGGGACAGCTTGGGGGCGAACACTGAAGCTTTCTTT
16,-,few,TRBJ2-7,TRBV23-1,CASSQSEVLFSYEQYF,TGCGCCAGCAGTCAATCCGAAGTCCTATTCTCCTACGAGCAGTACTTC
13,-,few,TRBJ1-1,TRBV5-1,CASSFTGNTEAFF,TGCGCCAGCAGCTTTACAGGGAACACTGAAGCTTTCTTT
14,TRBD2,-,TRBJ2-5,TRBV20-1,CSADGLAGIQTQYF,TGCAGTGCTGACGGACTAGCGGGAATACAGACCCAGTACTTC
15,TRBD1,-,TRBJ1-2,TRBV18,CASSPSPGQGHGYTF,TGTGCCAGCTCACCTAGCCCCGGACAGGGGCATGGCTACACCTTC
15,-,many,TRBJ1-5,TRBV6-5,CASSYSPGVDQPQHF,TGTGCCAGCAGTTACTCGCCAGGGGTGGATCAGCCCCAGCATTTT
18,-,-,TRBJ2-7,TRBV3-1,CASSHGDPVGALKNEQYF,TGTGCCAGCAGCCATGGGGACCCCGTAGGGGCGCTAAAGAACGAGCAGTACTTC
13,-,-,TRBJ2-5,TRBV7-2,CASSLRRAETQYF,TGTGCCAGCAGCCTCAGGAGGGCAGAGACCCAGTACTTC
13,-,few,TRBJ1-2,TRBV24-1,CATSEQGRRGYTF,TGTGCCACCAGTGAGCAGGGTCGGAGAGGCTACACCTTC
15,-,once,TRBJ2-2,TRBV5-1,CASSLTGKDTGELFF,TGCGCCAGCAGCTTGACAGGGAAGGACACCGGGGAGCTGTTTTTT
14,TRBD1,few,TRBJ2-1,TRBV5-1,CASSLTGQGREQFF,TGCGCCAGCAGCTTGACCGGACAGGGTAGAGAGCAGTTCTTC
17,TRBD2,-,TRBJ2-1,TRBV7-8,CASSVSLAGGDYNEQFF,TGTGCCAGCAGCGTGTCGCTAGCGGGAGGGGACTACAATGAGCAGTTCTTC